A single sample gave rise to the 20 T cell receptor beta chains below, sequenced in a study of blood T cell repertoires in COVID-19. The data were produced by immunoSEQ multiplex PCR, yet TCRdb's version contains in-frame clones alone and is incomplete. The sample holds a few hundred thousand clones, around 89% seen once. The specimen sequenced was peripheral blood. The receptors were sampled from a man aged 30 to 39 with acute or convalescent COVID-19.

DNA for the CDR3: TGTGCCAGCAGCTGGACACTCCGCCCGTGGGGTGAGCAGTTCTTC. This codes for CASSWTLRPWGEQFF. The genes are TRBV11-2 and TRBJ2-1; D is perhaps TRBD1 (5 bases). This CDR3 is built from 15 residues. The V gene's germline CDR1 is SGHAT and CDR2 FQNNGV. Trimming cost V 4 bases and J 9 bases, with 19 bases left between them.

The chain couples TRBV27 to TRBJ2-5; D perhaps matches TRBD2 (5 bases). Between the trimmed V and J ends, which lost 6 bases and 8 bases, there was a span of 19 bases. CDR3 size: 14 residues. The germline CDR1 and CDR2 sequences are MNHEY and SMNVEV (reference sequence). The CDR3 here is CASSITSPPITQYF. The CDR3 DNA reads TGTGCCAGCAGCATTACTAGTCCCCCCATCACCCAGTACTTC.

This sequence joins TRBV18 and TRBJ2-3; perhaps TRBD2 as D (6 bases). Germline-derived CDR1 and CDR2 are KGHSH and LQKENI. V was shortened by 0 bases and J by 3 bases, with 10 bases between the two germline ends. The CDR3 length is 15 residues. CDR3 in DNA: TGTGCCAGCTCACCACCGGGGGGAGAGACAGATACGCAGTATTTT. This sequence encodes CASSPPGGETDTQYF.

The chain recombines TRBV7-9 with TRBJ1-1; no definite D call. Germline CDR1 reads SEHNR; CDR2 reads FQNEAQ (reference sequence). The CDR3 covers 14 residues. V shed 1 base and J shed 1 base, with 7 bases lying between them. The CDR3 spells CASSLVLKNTEAFF. The DNA for the CDR3 is TGTGCCAGCAGCTTAGTGCTAAAGAACACTGAAGCTTTCTTT.

This chain joins TRBV29-1 and TRBJ1-5; TRBD1 is a possible D gene (6 bases). The CDR3 is 13 residues long. Germline CDR1 and CDR2: SQVTM and ANQGSEA. V dropped 6 bases and J dropped 5 bases, with 14 bases sitting between them. CDR3 sequence: CSVRKGGDQPQHF. The CDR3 DNA reads as TGCAGCGTACGCAAAGGGGGGGATCAGCCCCAGCATTTT.

The V and J genes are TRBV28 and TRBJ1-4; perhaps TRBD1 as D (6 bases). Germline V gives CDR1 MDHEN, CDR2 SYDVKM. The CDR3 sequence is 15 residues long. Trimming removed 2 bases from V and 4 bases from J, with 11 bases in between. As DNA, the CDR3 is TGTGCCAGCAGTTTAATCGGACAGCTTAATGAAAAACTGTTTTTT. Its protein product is CASSLIGQLNEKLFF.

This chain uses TRBV2 with TRBJ1-6; D might be TRBD1 (6 bases). This CDR3 spans 15 amino acids. Germline CDR1 and CDR2: SNHLY and FYNNEI. Trimming cost V 5 bases and J 8 bases, with 16 bases left between them. The CDR3 reads CASSLSRQAYSPLHF. The CDR3 DNA reads TGTGCCAGCAGTTTATCCCGACAGGCGTATTCACCCCTCCACTTT.

The chain recombines TRBV7-3 with TRBJ1-1, with D unclear. Germline V gene lookup returns CDR1 SGHTA and CDR2 FQGTGA. The CDR3 consists of 13 residues. Between the trimmed V and J ends, which lost 5 bases and 3 bases, there was a span of 10 bases. The CDR3: CASSRAQDTEAFF. The CDR3 DNA follows: TGTGCCAGCAGCCGTGCCCAGGACACTGAAGCTTTCTTT.

CDR3 loop: CASSFGPGGSYEQYF. DNA of the CDR3: TGTGCCAGCAGCTTCGGTCCAGGGGGCTCCTACGAGCAGTACTTC. The V call is TRBV7-2, the J call TRBJ2-7, with 7 bases fitting TRBD1. Per germline, CDR1 SGHTA and CDR2 FQGNSA. J lost 0 bases, V lost 3 bases, and 5 bases had no gene match. The CDR3 runs 15 residues.

In this sample, this clone turned up once. J is TRBJ2-5 and V is TRBV30; a weak D match, TRBD2 (6 bases). The CDR3 extends over 15 amino acids. Per the germline V gene, CDR1 is GTSNPN and CDR2 is SVGIG (reference sequence). V shed 4 bases and J shed 2 bases, with 17 bases lying between them. CDR3 region: CAWKAGLGSQETQYF. In DNA, the CDR3 is TGTGCCTGGAAGGCGGGACTGGGGAGTCAAGAGACCCAGTACTTC.

In its sample, this clone was seen a few times. The chain couples TRBV5-4 to TRBJ1-4; 9 nucleotides line up with TRBD1. Germline V lookup: CDR1 SGHNT, CDR2 YYREEE (reference sequence). Losses at the gene ends were 0 bases for V and 7 bases for J; bases not matched to a gene: 7. This CDR3 region has 16 residues. Written as DNA, the CDR3 is TGTGCCAGCAGCTTGGACAGGGGGCTAGTAGGTGAAAAACTGTTTTTT. This gives the protein CASSLDRGLVGEKLFF.

In this sample, this clone turned up once. J is TRBJ1-1 and V is TRBV7-3, with D possibly being TRBD1 (5 bases). The CDR3 runs to 14 residues. Per the germline V gene, CDR1 is SGHTA and CDR2 is FQGTGA. V gave up 3 bases and J gave up 1 base, with 9 bases separating them. The CDR3 reads CASSLFGGNTEAFF. For the CDR3, the DNA is TGTGCCAGCAGCTTGTTCGGGGGGAACACTGAAGCTTTCTTT.

This clone has only one observation. The rearrangement joins TRBV21-1 to TRBJ1-6; the table's D call of TRBD1 was not tested on the DNA. TRBV21-1 constitutes a pseudogene. The CDR3 has 17 amino acids. CDR3 in DNA: TGTGCCAGCAGCAAGGGGGACATGAGCTCCTATAATTCACCCCTCCACTTT. It encodes CASSKGDMSSYNSPLHF.

The chain is built from TRBV5-1 and TRBJ1-4; 8 nucleotides align to TRBD1. Trimming took 2 bases from V and 5 from J; bases not matched to a gene: 2. Germline V gene data show CDR1 as SGHRS and CDR2 as YFSETQ. The CDR3 is 14 residues long. CDR3 residues: CASSFRTGNEKLFF. CDR3 coding DNA: TGCGCCAGCAGCTTCAGGACAGGGAATGAAAAACTGTTTTTT.

The chain has TRBV7-9 and TRBJ1-4; D unresolved. Germline V gene data show CDR1 as SEHNR and CDR2 as FQNEAQ (reference sequence). The CDR3 has 15 amino acids. V was cut by 4 bases and J by 8 bases, with 17 bases left in between. This CDR3 is CASSSRVPGREKLFF. The DNA for the CDR3 is TGTGCCAGCAGCTCCCGGGTCCCTGGCCGGGAAAAACTGTTTTTT.

V and J are TRBV11-3 and TRBJ2-1; D gene ambiguous. The V end was cut by 2 bases, the J end by 10 bases, with 12 bases between. Germline-derived CDR1 and CDR2 are SGHNT and YENEEA. This CDR3 region has 13 residues. CDR3 sequence (DNA): TGTGCCAGCAGCTTAACGAGTGCGCTCGAGCAGTTCTTC. Translated: CASSLTSALEQFF.

The chain has TRBV29-1 and TRBJ2-2; 12 positions match TRBD1. The CDR3 has 16 amino acids. V trimming: 6 bases; J trimming: 0 bases; junction bases outside the gene matches: 5. In germline, CDR1 is SQVTM, CDR2 ANQGSEA. CDR3 in DNA: TGCAGCGTCTCCGGGACAGGGGGCTCGAACACCGGGGAGCTGTTTTTT. Translation gives CSVSGTGGSNTGELFF.

This rearrangement joins TRBV4-1 to TRBJ2-5; 7 bases are shared with TRBD1. The germline gives CDR1 MGHRA, CDR2 YSYEKL. V shed 0 bases and J 5 bases; nucleotides not matched to a gene: 9. This CDR3 has 16 amino acids. Written as DNA, the CDR3 is TGCGCCAGCAGCCAAGAAAGACAGGGACGTGGGGAGACCCAGTACTTC. Translating it yields CASSQERQGRGETQYF.

This chain uses TRBV6-6 with TRBJ2-7; no reliable D call. Germline lookup yields CDR1 MNHNY and CDR2 SVGAGI (reference sequence). This CDR3 comprises 14 residues. Trimming removed 4 bases at V and 0 bases at J, with 10 bases between. In DNA, the CDR3 is TGTGCCAGCAGTTTCGTACCGAGCTCCTACGAGCAGTACTTC. Amino acids: CASSFVPSSYEQYF.

This chain connects TRBV20-1 to TRBJ2-2, with TRBD1 matching 9 bases. There are 15 residues in the CDR3. Per germline, CDR1 DFQATT and CDR2 SNEGSKA (reference sequence). V shed 3 bases and J 4 bases; nucleotides not matched to a gene: 6. The CDR3 nucleotides read TGCAGTGCTAGTTCCGGACAGGGGTTCACCGGGGAGCTGTTTTTT. Translated, it gives CSASSGQGFTGELFF.